The 29 T cell receptor beta chains reported below all come from one sample, sequenced in a study of T-cell memory formation after mild COVID-19. MiXCR, run by TCRdb on the 5' RACE reads, gives a single entry per CDR3 protein. The sample shows some 350,000 distinct CDR3 sequences, 15% to 20% of them seen only once. What was sequenced was PBMCs or a T cell subset sorted from them (not recorded which). The receptors were gathered from a man aged 18 to 29 who had mild COVID-19 (a few samples of this study predate the infection). Cell type and time point are not known.

This clonotype has a count of ten or more. The rearrangement links TRBV20-1 to TRBJ2-7; no firm D call. Germline CDR1 DFQATT, CDR2 SNEGSKA (reference sequence). The CDR3 is 11 residues long. V was shortened by 6 bases and J by 3 bases, with 9 bases between the two germline ends. The CDR3 loop reads CSAPLGYEQYF. The CDR3 nucleotides read TGCAGTGCCCCCCTCGGCTACGAGCAGTACTTC.

V usage is TRBV20-1 and J usage is TRBJ1-2; D perhaps matches TRBD1 (6 bases). Trimming cost V 3 bases and J 6 bases, with 11 bases left between them. The CDR3 contains 12 residues. Germline V gives CDR1 DFQATT, CDR2 SNEGSKA (reference sequence). This CDR3 is CSARGASDGYTF. In DNA, the CDR3 is TGCAGTGCTAGGGGGGCGTCGGATGGCTACACCTTC.

This clonotype has more than one count but fewer than ten. The chain employs TRBV6-1 and TRBJ1-1, with D unresolved. Germline CDR1 is MNHNS and CDR2 is SASEGT. V gave up 3 bases and J gave up 0 bases, with 14 bases separating them. The CDR3 has 16 amino acids. The CDR3 reads CASSDRPKRVNTEAFF. The CDR3 DNA reads as TGTGCCAGCAGTGACAGGCCGAAAAGGGTGAACACTGAAGCTTTCTTT.

This clonotype turned up a few times. J is TRBJ1-4 and V is TRBV29-1; D is possibly TRBD1 (6 bases). Trimming left V 7 bases short and J 8 bases short, with 17 bases between. The CDR3 loop spans 13 amino acids. Germline CDR1 and CDR2: SQVTM and ANQGSEA. The CDR3, as DNA: TGCAGCGCTAAGGACAGTGGGGGAGAAAAACTGTTTTTT. It is translated as CSAKDSGGEKLFF.

This clonotype occurred a few times. J is TRBJ2-3 and V is TRBV5-1, with D possibly called TRBD1 or TRBD2 (5 bases each). This CDR3 is built from 15 residues. CDR1 and CDR2 from the germline V gene are SGHRS and YFSETQ. Trimming pared 0 bases from V and 6 bases from J, leaving 14 bases between. The CDR3 region is CASSLDPGRPDTQYF. The CDR3 DNA follows: TGCGCCAGCAGCTTGGACCCGGGACGCCCGGATACGCAGTATTTT. The complete variable domain, with remaining parts taken from reference TRBV5-1 and TRBJ2-3, reads KAGVTQTPRYLIKTRGQQVTLSCSPISGHRSVSWYQQTPGQGLQFLFEYFSETQRNKGNFPGRFSGRQFSNSRSEMNVSTLELGDSALYLCASSLDPGRPDTQYFGPGTRLTVL.

This clonotype occurred a few times. The chain combines TRBV4-3 with TRBJ2-3, with 11 positions matching TRBD2. From germline, CDR1 is LGHNA and CDR2 YSLEER. The J segment lost 3 bases and the V segment lost 2 bases, leaving 10 bases of the junction unmatched. This CDR3 is built from 18 residues. CDR3 residues: CASSQPGLAGWPTDTQYF. The CDR3 DNA follows: TGCGCCAGCAGCCAACCCGGACTAGCGGGTTGGCCAACAGATACGCAGTATTTT.

This clonotype has only a few counts. The chain uses TRBV27 and TRBJ1-4; 7 bases line up with TRBD1. The germline gives CDR1 MNHEY, CDR2 SMNVEV (reference sequence). CDR3 size: 19 residues. V trimming: 0 bases; J trimming: 8 bases; junction bases outside the gene matches: 18. Here the CDR3 reads CASSLSLGTVKPADEKLFF. The CDR3 DNA reads TGTGCCAGCAGTTTATCCCTCGGGACAGTAAAACCTGCAGACGAAAAACTGTTTTTT.

This clonotype has only a few counts. The chain employs TRBV10-3 and TRBJ1-4, with D hard to call. This CDR3 contains 14 residues. The germline V and J ends were trimmed by 0 bases and 8 bases, with 10 bases remaining between them. CDR1 is ENHRY and CDR2 is SYGVKD in the germline V gene. CDR3: CAISESGPGEKLFF. CDR3 bases: TGTGCCATCAGTGAGTCTGGTCCGGGAGAAAAACTGTTTTTT.

The chain couples TRBV6-1 to TRBJ2-7; D is undetermined. Germline lookup yields CDR1 MNHNS and CDR2 SASEGT. This CDR3 region has 16 residues. Trimming left V 0 bases short and J 9 bases short, with 21 bases between. As DNA, the CDR3 is TGTGCCAGCAGTGAAGCTCCTCGGATGGGGTTTGTGGGGCAGTACGTC. This gives the protein CASSEAPRMGFVGQYV.

V gene TRBV4-1 combines with J gene TRBJ1-5; a possible D gene is TRBD1 (5 bases). CDR1 MGHRA and CDR2 YSYEKL come from the germline V gene. The CDR3 has 14 amino acids. V lost 2 bases to trimming and J lost 4 bases, with 9 bases between them. The DNA for the CDR3 is TGCGCCAGCAGCCAACCTAGGGGAAATCAGCCCCAGCATTTT. The encoded protein is CASSQPRGNQPQHF.

The chain joins TRBV11-2 to TRBJ2-3; TRBD1 matches 9 bases. Trimming cost V 7 bases and J 5 bases; bases outside gene matches: 7. The CDR3 runs to 14 residues. The germline V gene has CDR1 SGHAT and CDR2 FQNNGV. The CDR3 region is CASTRDRAVDTQYF. As DNA, the CDR3 is TGTGCCAGCACCCGGGACAGGGCCGTAGATACGCAGTATTTT.

This clonotype was recorded a few times. The chain employs TRBV5-1 and TRBJ2-5, with D maybe TRBD1 (6 bases). Per germline, CDR1 SGHRS and CDR2 YFSETQ. This CDR3 has 15 amino acids. The V end lost 3 bases, the J end lost 1 base, and 13 bases lay between the germline ends. CDR3 sequence reads: CASSSGQTVQETQYF. As DNA, the CDR3 is TGCGCCAGCAGCTCCGGACAGACGGTCCAAGAGACCCAGTACTTC.

This clonotype was observed a few times. The CDR3 spells CASSATAGGETQYF. The CDR3, as DNA: TGTGCCAGCAGCGCTACCGCGGGGGGAGAGACCCAGTACTTC. This chain uses TRBV9 with TRBJ2-5; 8 nucleotides match TRBD2. Germline CDR1 is SGDLS and CDR2 is YYNGEE. The CDR3 is made up of 14 amino acids. Trimming removed 3 bases from V and 4 bases from J; junction bases left unmatched: 5.

This clonotype has a handful of counts. The rearrangement uses TRBV25-1 and TRBJ1-1, with 8 bases matching TRBD1. Trimming took 7 bases from V and 6 from J; bases not matched to a gene: 10. CDR3 size: 14 residues. From germline, CDR1 is MGHDK and CDR2 SYGVNS. DNA of the CDR3: TGTGCCAGCACCGGATCAGGGGGCTTCTCTGAAGCTTTCTTT. This gives the protein CASTGSGGFSEAFF.

Only a few counts were recorded for this clonotype. V and J are TRBV4-1 and TRBJ2-7; either TRBD1 or TRBD2 may supply D (6 bases each). From germline, CDR1 is MGHRA and CDR2 YSYEKL. CDR3 length: 16 residues. With 0 bases removed from V and 3 bases from J, the gap between germline ends came to 15 bases. The DNA of the CDR3 is TGCGCCAGCAGCCAAGAAGGAGGGACATACTTCTACGAGCAGTACTTC. This codes for CASSQEGGTYFYEQYF.

V is TRBV6-5 and J is TRBJ2-1; either TRBD1 or TRBD2 may fit D (5 bases each). The CDR3 runs 15 residues. CDR1 is MNHEY, CDR2 SVGAGI, per germline. Trimming stripped 6 bases from V and 9 bases from J, with 21 bases between. CDR3 sequence: CASSRRGIGFGEQFF. CDR3 nucleotide sequence: TGTGCCAGCAGCCGCCGGGGCATTGGGTTTGGTGAGCAGTTCTTC.

This clonotype showed up just a few times. The rearrangement uses TRBV7-2 and TRBJ1-2; D gene uncertain. Germline lookup yields CDR1 SGHTA and CDR2 FQGNSA. V shed 3 bases and J shed 6 bases, with 8 bases lying between them. The CDR3 extends over 12 amino acids. The CDR3 is CASSFAIHGYTF. The CDR3 bases are TGTGCCAGCAGCTTTGCCATTCATGGCTACACCTTC.

This clonotype was seen a handful of times. The chain joins TRBV7-2 to TRBJ1-1; 8 nucleotides line up with TRBD1. The CDR3 covers 10 residues. V trimming: 4 bases; J trimming: 14 bases; junction bases outside the gene matches: 3. Per germline, CDR1 SGHTA and CDR2 FQGNSA. This chain's CDR3 is CASSSTGAFF. CDR3 nucleotide sequence: TGTGCCAGCAGCTCGACAGGGGCATTCTTT.

In its sample, this clonotype was seen a few times. This chain joins TRBV20-1 and TRBJ1-2; D is unresolved. V shed 3 bases and J shed 7 bases, with 12 bases lying between them. CDR1 and CDR2 from the germline V gene are DFQATT and SNEGSKA (reference sequence). The CDR3 totals 12 residues. The DNA of the CDR3 is TGCAGTGCTAGTACGAGGAATTCTGGCTACACCTTC. It specifies CSASTRNSGYTF.

The chain joins TRBV20-1 to TRBJ1-1; D not resolved. Germline CDR1 reads DFQATT; CDR2 reads SNEGSKA (reference sequence). The CDR3 sequence is 13 residues long. V lost 0 bases to trimming and J lost 0 bases, with 5 bases between them. The chain's CDR3 is CSARDMLNTEAFF. The CDR3 nucleotides are TGCAGTGCTAGAGATATGTTGAACACTGAAGCTTTCTTT.

This clonotype was seen ten or more times. The J gene is TRBJ2-5, the V gene TRBV24-1, with D possibly being TRBD1 (6 bases). V gave up 3 bases and J gave up 3 bases, with 10 bases separating them. This CDR3 comprises 14 residues. The germline gives CDR1 KGHDR, CDR2 SFDVKD. The CDR3 region is CATSDPRTEETQYF. CDR3 coding DNA: TGTGCCACCAGTGATCCCCGGACAGAAGAGACCCAGTACTTC.

This clonotype was seen a handful of times. This sequence joins TRBV28 and TRBJ2-1; D is unresolved. The V gene lost 7 bases and the J gene lost 6 bases, with 22 bases spanning the gap. The germline V gene encodes CDR1 MDHEN and CDR2 SYDVKM. The CDR3 length is 16 residues. The chain's CDR3 is CASNPVGLEKINEQFF. CDR3 nucleotides: TGTGCCAGCAACCCCGTGGGCCTAGAGAAAATCAATGAGCAGTTCTTC.

In its sample, this clonotype was seen many times. V is TRBV4-2 and J is TRBJ1-1; D remains ambiguous. Per germline, CDR1 LGHNA and CDR2 YNFKEQ. The V end lost 6 bases, the J end lost 1 base, and 9 bases lay between the germline ends. The CDR3 runs to 13 residues. The CDR3 loop is CASSQTGNTEAFF. The DNA for the CDR3 is TGTGCCAGCAGTCAGACGGGGAACACTGAAGCTTTCTTT.

V usage is TRBV5-5 and J usage is TRBJ2-5; 8 bases align to TRBD1. The CDR3 is 16 amino acids. The ends lost 4 bases at V and 5 bases at J; junction bases unmatched: 13. Germline lookup yields CDR1 SGHKS and CDR2 YYEKEE (reference sequence). CDR3: CASSPDPGRGLETQYF. CDR3 nucleotides: TGTGCCAGCAGCCCTGACCCTGGCAGGGGGCTTGAGACCCAGTACTTC.

J is TRBJ2-7 and V is TRBV28, with D hard to call. Trimming took off 2 bases at V and 7 bases at J, with 6 bases between the two ends. Germline V gene sequence: CDR1 MDHEN, CDR2 SYDVKM. There are 11 residues in the CDR3. CDR3 bases: TGTGCCAGCAGTTTAAGTGGAGAGCAGTACGTC. Its protein product is CASSLSGEQYV.

This clonotype was detected many times. This chain connects TRBV4-1 to TRBJ1-2; possible D gene TRBD1, 6 bases. Trimming removed 4 bases from V and 1 base from J, with 13 bases in between. CDR3 length equals 15 residues. Germline-derived CDR1 and CDR2 are MGHRA and YSYEKL. CDR3 in DNA: TGCGCCAGCAGCCCCTTAGGGGGGGGTAACTATGGCTACACCTTC. Translated: CASSPLGGGNYGYTF.

The chain uses TRBV15 and TRBJ1-2; TRBD1 agrees at 7 bases. With V trimmed by 5 bases and J by 4 bases, 7 bases remained unmatched. The CDR3 length is 14 residues. CDR1 and CDR2 (germline): LNHNV, YYDKDF (reference sequence). The CDR3 spells CATSGRQGGYGYTF. The CDR3 DNA reads TGTGCCACCAGCGGTCGACAGGGAGGCTATGGCTACACCTTC.

As to this clonotype: At one of its ends the junction is not consistent with the germline gene, which may arise from a read error. The V gene is TRBV28, the J gene TRBJ1-1; D not certain. Germline V gene sequence: CDR1 MDHEN, CDR2 SYDVKM. The CDR3 consists of 11 residues. The CDR3 DNA reads as TGTGCCAGCAGTTTACTCCTTTTTTCGATCTTT. Its protein is CASSLLLFSIF.

The gene calls are TRBV18 and TRBJ1-3; tentatively, D is TRBD1 (5 bases). With 2 bases removed from V and 3 bases from J, the gap between germline ends came to 20 bases. This CDR3 region has 18 residues. Germline-derived CDR1 and CDR2 are KGHSH and LQKENI. The CDR3 DNA reads TGTGCCAGCTCACCATTCGCTAATCAACGGGGGAGTGGAAACACCATATATTTT. Its translation is CASSPFANQRGSGNTIYF.